The text below deals with one T cell receptor beta chain. The V and J ends lost 0 bases and 3 bases respectively, with 9 bases between them. CDR3 length: 14 residues. Germline V lookup: CDR1 SGHRS, CDR2 YFSETQ. This specimen comes from a study of blood T cell repertoires in COVID-19. As for the study in general: T cells, B-cell-depleted T cells, or PBMCs supplied cDNA or gDNA.

The data were produced by immunoSEQ multiplex PCR, yet TCRdb's version contains in-frame clones alone and is incomplete. The profile covers hundreds of thousands of clones, with 80% to 90% appearing a single time and approximately 4.5% taken by the ten largest. This chain links TRBV5-1 with TRBJ1-1, with D hard to call. The sequence was collected from a woman in her seventies with acute or convalescent COVID-19. What was sequenced was peripheral blood. CDR3 nucleotides: TGCGCCAGCAGCTTGGACGGTATGGACACTGAAGCTTTCTTT. Translating it yields CASSLDGMDTEAFF.